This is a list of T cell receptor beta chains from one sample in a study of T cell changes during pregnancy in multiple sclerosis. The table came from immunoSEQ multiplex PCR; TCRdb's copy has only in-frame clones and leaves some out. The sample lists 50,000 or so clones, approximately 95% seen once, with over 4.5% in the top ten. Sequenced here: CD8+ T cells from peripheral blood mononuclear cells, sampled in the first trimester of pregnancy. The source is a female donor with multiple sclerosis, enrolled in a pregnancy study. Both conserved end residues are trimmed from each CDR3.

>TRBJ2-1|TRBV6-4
ASSPTSGTVDEQF
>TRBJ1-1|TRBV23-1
ASGPRDRIRNTEAF
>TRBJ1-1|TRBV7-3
ASSLGQGAHTEAF
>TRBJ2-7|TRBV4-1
ASSQDPAGYEQY
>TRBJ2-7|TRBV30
AWKDRGREY
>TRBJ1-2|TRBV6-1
ASSPLHEAYT
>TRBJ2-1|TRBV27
ASSQGSGNEQF
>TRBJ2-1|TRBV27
ASSENLGSGPYNEQF
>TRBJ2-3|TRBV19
ASSIGTGGDTQY
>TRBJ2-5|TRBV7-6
ASSRAYRVQGQETQY
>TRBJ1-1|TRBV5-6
ASSHDRGFSMNTEAF
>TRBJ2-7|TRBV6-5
AIAETYEQY
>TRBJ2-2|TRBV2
ASSSPGTGLWDTGELF
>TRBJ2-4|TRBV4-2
ASSPRPTSGDIQY
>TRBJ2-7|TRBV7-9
ASSFDRADEQY
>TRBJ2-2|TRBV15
ATSTGLAGVAGELF
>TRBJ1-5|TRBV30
AWSPKMAGDNQPQH
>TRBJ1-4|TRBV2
ASSEDDSVKLF
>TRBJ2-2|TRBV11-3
ASSPRAGELF
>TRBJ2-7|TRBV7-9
ASSSSRLEVIHEQY
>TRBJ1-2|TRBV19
ASRRDAPPTTSTYGYT
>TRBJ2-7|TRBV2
ASSTPGGATYEQY
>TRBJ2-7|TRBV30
AWSGRQSPYEQY
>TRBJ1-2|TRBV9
ASSLTGDNYGYT
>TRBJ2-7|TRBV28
ASSLRSVGSGSSYEQY
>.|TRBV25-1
ASSGGQGAKSSYEQY
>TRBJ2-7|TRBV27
ASSHRGEGYEQY
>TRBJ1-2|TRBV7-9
ASSLGAGGVSGYT
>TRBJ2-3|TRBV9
ASSVGNGRASDTQY
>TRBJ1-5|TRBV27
ASSSYSNQPQH
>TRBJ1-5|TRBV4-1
ASSQEEGMGDQPQH
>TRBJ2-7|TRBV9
ASSVEGQGGYEQY
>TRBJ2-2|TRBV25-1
ASSESGLYTGELF
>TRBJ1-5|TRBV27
ASRPGTAKEQPQH
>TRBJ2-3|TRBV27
ASSLYSRGGTQY
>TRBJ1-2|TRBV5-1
ASSLAPQGANGPNYGYT
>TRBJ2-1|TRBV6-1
ASRSKQGPF
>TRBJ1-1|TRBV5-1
ASSPGQGAQGLEAF
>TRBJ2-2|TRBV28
ASSWIRDSDFTGELF
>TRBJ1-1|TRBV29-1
SVNQGGNTEAF
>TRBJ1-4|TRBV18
ASSPQGTNEKLF
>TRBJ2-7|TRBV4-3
ASSQGQGYGEQY